This T cell receptor (beta chain) is from a study of long-term antiretroviral therapy in people with HIV. Study results and caveats: Viral resistance, ART adherence and therapy changes all lacked available data. Older ART regimens may have been in use when blood was drawn between the mid-2000s and the late 2010s.

The CDR3 consists of 14 residues. V lost 3 bases to trimming and J lost 5 bases; unmatched junction nucleotides: 1. The V gene's germline CDR1 is MRHNA and CDR2 SNTAGT. On this clone itself: Its antigen remains unknown.

Treatment for all HIV-infected participants took place in the United States. It was version v3.0 of the immunoSEQ assay that was run at survey level. A per-sample goal of roughly 40,000-50,000 T-cell genomes was targeted by sequencing. The protocol was immunoSEQ multiplex PCR, while the TCRdb copy is restricted to in-frame clones and leaves out a portion. The sample shows 25,000 to 30,000 clones, about 90% of them seen only once. The specimen comprised unsorted PBMCs, sampled 1.8 years after starting antiretroviral therapy. The clonotype originates from a woman younger than 35 with HIV. This chain links TRBV6-4 with TRBJ2-1; 10 positions agree with TRBD2. CDR3 sequence (DNA): TGTGCCAGCAGTGAACTAGCGGGACACAATGAGCAGTTCTTC. Translating gives CASSELAGHNEQFF.